The rows below give T cell receptor beta chains drawn from one sample of a study of spatial heterogeneity in lung cancer. MiXCR, run by TCRdb on the 5' RACE reads, gives a single entry per CDR3 protein. The sample contains about 2,300 distinct CDR3 sequences, roughly 15% of which appear only once. The material was normal lung tissue next to the tumor, obtained at surgery. These receptors all stem from a male donor with early-stage non-small cell lung cancer. CDR3s include the opening cysteine and the closing phenylalanine or tryptophan. Fields, in order: clone size, V gene, D gene, J gene, CDR3 length, CDR3 DNA, CDR3 protein. A D gene is named only where the DNA matches it firmly. A clone size is listed for some rows: how often the clone was seen (once, few, many), or a class if it is expanded.

size: few
V: TRBV12-3/TRBV12-4
D: -
J: TRBJ1-2
length: 12
DNA: TGTGCCAGCAGAACACATAACTATGGCTACACCTTC
CDR3: CASRTHNYGYTF

size: many
V: TRBV18
D: TRBD1
J: TRBJ1-1
length: 16
DNA: TGTGCCAGCTCACCTCGTGGACAGGGGAGTAACACTGAAGCTTTCTTT
CDR3: CASSPRGQGSNTEAFF

size: -
V: TRBV20-1
D: TRBD1
J: TRBJ2-1
length: 11
DNA: TGCAGTGCTAGGGGACAGGGGGGGCAGTTCTTC
CDR3: CSARGQGGQFF

size: -
V: TRBV28
D: TRBD1
J: TRBJ1-2
length: 11
DNA: TGTGCGGGACAGGCGGGCTATGGCTACACCTTC
CDR3: CAGQAGYGYTF

size: -
V: TRBV6-5
D: TRBD2
J: TRBJ2-2
length: 15
DNA: TGTGCCAGCAGTTCCGGACTAGCGGGAGTACGAGAGCTGTTTTTT
CDR3: CASSSGLAGVRELFF

size: medium-sized
V: TRBV18
D: -
J: TRBJ2-3
length: 15
DNA: TGTGCCAGCTCACCAGGCCTAGCGAATGCAGATACGCAGTATTTT
CDR3: CASSPGLANADTQYF

size: few
V: TRBV28
D: TRBD1
J: TRBJ1-6
length: 15
DNA: TGTGCCAGCAGGCCTCCGGGACAGAGCAATTCACCCCTCCACTTT
CDR3: CASRPPGQSNSPLHF

size: few
V: TRBV14
D: -
J: TRBJ2-2
length: 16
DNA: TGTGCCAGCAGCCGATTTGGAACTAGCTGGTACGGGGAGCTGTTTTTT
CDR3: CASSRFGTSWYGELFF

size: -
V: TRBV7-2
D: TRBD2
J: TRBJ2-3
length: 13
DNA: TGTGCCAGCAGTAGCGGGAAAACAGATACGCAGTATTTT
CDR3: CASSSGKTDTQYF

size: medium-sized
V: TRBV20-1
D: -
J: TRBJ2-2
length: 12
DNA: TGCAGTGCAGGGAAGAACACCGGGGAGCTGTTTTTT
CDR3: CSAGKNTGELFF

size: -
V: TRBV28
D: -
J: TRBJ2-1
length: 12
DNA: TGTGCCAGCATGAGAAGAAGGGTTGAGCAGTTCTTC
CDR3: CASMRRRVEQFF

size: large
V: TRBV4-3
D: TRBD2
J: TRBJ2-6
length: 17
DNA: TGCGCCAGCAGCCAAGATGGGGGGGGCTCTGGGGCCAACGTCCTGACTTTC
CDR3: CASSQDGGGSGANVLTF

size: medium-sized
V: TRBV15
D: -
J: TRBJ2-1
length: 11
DNA: TGTGCCACCAGCAGGAGGTATGAGCAGTTCTTC
CDR3: CATSRRYEQFF

size: medium-sized
V: TRBV11-3
D: TRBD2
J: TRBJ2-3
length: 16
DNA: TGTGCCAGCAGCTTTTCCGCGGGAGGGATTGGAGATACGCAGTATTTT
CDR3: CASSFSAGGIGDTQYF

size: -
V: TRBV5-1
D: -
J: TRBJ2-7
length: 15
DNA: TGCGCCAGCAGCTTGGCAGGCAGAAGCTCCTACGAGCAGTACTTC
CDR3: CASSLAGRSSYEQYF

size: medium-sized
V: TRBV5-4
D: TRBD1
J: TRBJ2-7
length: 15
DNA: TGTGCCAGCAGCTTGGGGACAGGGGCTCGGGAAGAGCAGTACTTC
CDR3: CASSLGTGAREEQYF

size: once
V: TRBV6-5
D: TRBD2
J: TRBJ2-7
length: 15
DNA: TGTGCCAGCAGTTACCGGGCGGGGGGTTTATACGAGCAGTACTTC
CDR3: CASSYRAGGLYEQYF

size: -
V: TRBV7-2
D: -
J: TRBJ1-2
length: 13
DNA: TGTGCCAGCAGCTTGTTTGGCAACTATGGCTACACCTTC
CDR3: CASSLFGNYGYTF

size: large
V: TRBV5-1
D: TRBD1
J: TRBJ2-7
length: 14
DNA: TGCGCCAGCAGCTTGGATGGACAGGCCCTCGAGCAGTACTTC
CDR3: CASSLDGQALEQYF

size: medium-sized
V: TRBV28
D: TRBD1
J: TRBJ1-5
length: 19
DNA: TGTGCCAGCCGACGCAGTTTAACTAGTGTGGACAGGGTTCATCAGCCCCAGCATTTT
CDR3: CASRRSLTSVDRVHQPQHF

size: medium-sized
V: TRBV28
D: -
J: TRBJ2-3
length: 16
DNA: TGTGCCAGCAGAGCTCCGGGGCGAGGGCACACAGATACGCAGTATTTT
CDR3: CASRAPGRGHTDTQYF

size: medium-sized
V: TRBV11-2
D: -
J: TRBJ2-2
length: 15
DNA: TGTGCCAGCAGCGCCGGGACAATTAACACCGGGGAGCTGTTTTTT
CDR3: CASSAGTINTGELFF

size: medium-sized
V: TRBV20-1
D: -
J: TRBJ2-1
length: 16
DNA: TGCAGTGCTAGAGATGGTCCCGGGATCTCCACCGGTGAGCAGTTCTTC
CDR3: CSARDGPGISTGEQFF

size: few
V: TRBV13
D: -
J: TRBJ2-2
length: 15
DNA: TGTGCCAGCAGCTTCCCCTTTCGGCATACCGGGGAGCTGTTTTTT
CDR3: CASSFPFRHTGELFF

size: few
V: TRBV28
D: -
J: TRBJ2-1
length: 13
DNA: TGTGCCAGCAGTCCCCCGGGGCCTAATGAGCAGTTCTTC
CDR3: CASSPPGPNEQFF

size: medium-sized
V: TRBV7-8
D: -
J: TRBJ1-1
length: 13
DNA: TGTGCCAGCAGCCTACCGGGAGAGCTTGAAGCTTTCTTT
CDR3: CASSLPGELEAFF

size: medium-sized
V: TRBV5-4
D: -
J: TRBJ1-2
length: 13
DNA: TGTGCCAGCAGCTTGGGAGGGACGGATGGCTACACCTTC
CDR3: CASSLGGTDGYTF

size: -
V: TRBV9
D: -
J: TRBJ2-7
length: 14
DNA: TGTGCCAGCAGCGCCAGCCGGGTCACCTACGAGCAGTACTTC
CDR3: CASSASRVTYEQYF

size: large
V: TRBV14
D: -
J: TRBJ2-5
length: 12
DNA: TGTGCCAGCAGCCAAGATCGGAAGACCCAGTACTTC
CDR3: CASSQDRKTQYF

size: few
V: TRBV11-2
D: -
J: TRBJ2-7
length: 15
DNA: TGTGCCAGCAGCTTGGAGGGGTCACCGTCCTACGAGCAGTACTTC
CDR3: CASSLEGSPSYEQYF

size: medium-sized
V: TRBV5-5
D: -
J: TRBJ1-5
length: 13
DNA: TGTGCCAGCAGCCCGTCGGATTTTGAGCCCCAGCATTTT
CDR3: CASSPSDFEPQHF

size: few
V: TRBV28
D: -
J: TRBJ2-3
length: 13
DNA: TGTGCCAGCAGTGGGTTTAGCACAGATACGCAGTATTTT
CDR3: CASSGFSTDTQYF

size: once
V: TRBV7-9
D: -
J: TRBJ1-1
length: 12
DNA: TGTGCCAGCAGCTTAATCGATACTGAAGCTTTCTTT
CDR3: CASSLIDTEAFF

size: large
V: TRBV7-2
D: -
J: TRBJ2-7
length: 15
DNA: TGTGCCAGCAGCTTTGGTGGCGCCAGCTCCTACGAGCAGTACTTC
CDR3: CASSFGGASSYEQYF